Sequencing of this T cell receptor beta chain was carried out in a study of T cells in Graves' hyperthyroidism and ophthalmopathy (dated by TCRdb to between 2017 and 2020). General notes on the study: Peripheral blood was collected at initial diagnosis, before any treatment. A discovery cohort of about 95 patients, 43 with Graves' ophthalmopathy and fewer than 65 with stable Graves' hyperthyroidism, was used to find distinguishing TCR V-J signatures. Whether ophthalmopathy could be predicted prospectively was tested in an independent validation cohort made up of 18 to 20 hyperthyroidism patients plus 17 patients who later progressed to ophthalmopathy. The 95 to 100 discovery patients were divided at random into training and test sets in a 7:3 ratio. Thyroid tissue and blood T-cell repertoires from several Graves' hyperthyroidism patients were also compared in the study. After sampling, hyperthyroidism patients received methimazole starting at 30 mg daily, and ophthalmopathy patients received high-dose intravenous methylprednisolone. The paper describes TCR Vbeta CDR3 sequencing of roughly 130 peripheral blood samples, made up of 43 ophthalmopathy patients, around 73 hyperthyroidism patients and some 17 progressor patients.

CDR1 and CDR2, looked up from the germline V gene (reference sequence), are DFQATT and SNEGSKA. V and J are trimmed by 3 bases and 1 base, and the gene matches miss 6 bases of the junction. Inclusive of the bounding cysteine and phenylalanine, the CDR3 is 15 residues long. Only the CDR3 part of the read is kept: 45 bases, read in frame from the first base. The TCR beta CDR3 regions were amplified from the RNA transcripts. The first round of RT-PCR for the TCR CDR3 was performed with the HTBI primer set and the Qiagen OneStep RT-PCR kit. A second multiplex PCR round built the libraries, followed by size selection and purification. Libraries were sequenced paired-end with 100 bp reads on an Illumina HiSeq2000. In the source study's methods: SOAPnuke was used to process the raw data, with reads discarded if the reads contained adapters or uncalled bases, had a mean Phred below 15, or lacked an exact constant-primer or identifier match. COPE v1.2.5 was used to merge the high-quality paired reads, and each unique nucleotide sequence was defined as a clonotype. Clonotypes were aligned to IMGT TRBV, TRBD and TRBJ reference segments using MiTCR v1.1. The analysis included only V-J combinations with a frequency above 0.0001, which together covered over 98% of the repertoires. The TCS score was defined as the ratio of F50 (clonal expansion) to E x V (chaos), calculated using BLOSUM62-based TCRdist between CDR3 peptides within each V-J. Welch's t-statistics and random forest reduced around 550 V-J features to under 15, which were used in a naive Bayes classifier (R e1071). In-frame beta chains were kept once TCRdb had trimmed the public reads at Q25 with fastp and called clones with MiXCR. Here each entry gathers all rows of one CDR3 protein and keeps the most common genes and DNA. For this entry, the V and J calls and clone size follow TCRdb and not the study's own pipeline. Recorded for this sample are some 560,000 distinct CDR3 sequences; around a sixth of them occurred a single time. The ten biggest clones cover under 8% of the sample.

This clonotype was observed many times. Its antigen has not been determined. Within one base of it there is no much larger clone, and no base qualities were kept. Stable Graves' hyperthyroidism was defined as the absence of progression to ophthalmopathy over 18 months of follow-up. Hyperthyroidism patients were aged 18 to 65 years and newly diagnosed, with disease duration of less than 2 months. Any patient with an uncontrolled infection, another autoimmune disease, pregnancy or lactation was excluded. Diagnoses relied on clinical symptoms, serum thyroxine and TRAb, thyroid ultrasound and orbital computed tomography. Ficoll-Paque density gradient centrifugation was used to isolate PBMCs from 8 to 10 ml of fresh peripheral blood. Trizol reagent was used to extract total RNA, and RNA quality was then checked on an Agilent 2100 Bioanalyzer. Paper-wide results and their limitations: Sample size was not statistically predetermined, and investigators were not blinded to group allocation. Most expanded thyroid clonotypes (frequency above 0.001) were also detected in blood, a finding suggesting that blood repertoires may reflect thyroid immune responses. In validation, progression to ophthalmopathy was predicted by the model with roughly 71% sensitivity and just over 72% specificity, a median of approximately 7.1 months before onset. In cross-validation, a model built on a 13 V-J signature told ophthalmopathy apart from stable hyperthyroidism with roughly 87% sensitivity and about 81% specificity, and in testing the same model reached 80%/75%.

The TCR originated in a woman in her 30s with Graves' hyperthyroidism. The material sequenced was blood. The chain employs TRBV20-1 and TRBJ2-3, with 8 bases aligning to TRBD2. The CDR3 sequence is CSASLAGGGTDTQYF. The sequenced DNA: TGCAGTGCTAGCTTGGCGGGAGGAGGCACAGATACGCAGTATTTT.